The present T cell receptor beta chain was sequenced within a study of blood T cell repertoires in COVID-19. Study background: Material from acute and convalescent COVID-19 was sourced from the United States, Italy and Spain.

Assay used: immunoSEQ multiplex PCR; TCRdb lists only in-frame clones, some missing. This table holds 200,000 to 300,000 clones, about 89% found once. The germline CDR1 and CDR2 sequences are MDHEN and SYDVKM. This CDR3 spans 15 amino acids. V lost 6 bases to trimming and J lost 4 bases; unmatched junction nucleotides: 11. This clone occurred once. Sequencing used PBMCs or T cells enriched from blood (not recorded which). The chain links TRBV28 to TRBJ2-7; TRBD2 matches at 8 bases. This sequence was found in a man aged 40-55 years who had recovered from COVID-19. In DNA, the CDR3 is TGTGCCAGCAGCCGAACAGGGCCGGGAGGGTACGAGCAGTACTTC. It codes for CASSRTGPGGYEQYF.